This T cell receptor (beta chain) was sequenced for a study of circulating CD8 cells and anti-PD-1 response in melanoma. Study-wide results and caveats: Published repertoire comparisons used only baseline and M1 samples from a small cohort with few responders. Some patients were treatment-naive; others were previously treated. DNEG was most diverse; TIGIT repertoires were least diverse.

Live CD3+CD8+TCRalphabeta+ cells were sorted into four subsets by PD-1 and/or TIGIT. Using roughly 15 ng of total RNA, TCR libraries were made with the QIAseq Immune Repertoire TCR panel. TCRdb called the reads again in MiXCR, with one record for every CDR3 protein. The sample consists of some 200 distinct CDR3 sequences, less than 6.5% of them appearing once. In its sample, this clonotype is large. Its antigen remains unknown. The V gene's germline CDR1 is LNHDA and CDR2 SQIVND (reference sequence). V lost 10 bases, J lost 1 base, and 4 bases stayed unmatched. The CDR3 has 13 amino acids. The chain combines TRBV19 with TRBJ1-2; TRBD1 agrees at 9 bases. This receptor was taken from a human donor with melanoma. The source was CD8+ T cells from PBMCs, collected at baseline or after one month of anti-PD-1 therapy (not recorded which). The DNA for the CDR3 is TGTGCCACGACAGGGGGGCTTAACTATGGCTACACCTTC. This gives the protein CATTGGLNYGYTF.